This entry features one T cell receptor beta chain sequence. This clone was recorded only once. Its binding antigen is unknown. No much larger clone is present one base from it, and per-base qualities are unavailable. The data belong to a study of cytomegalovirus exposure and HLA in healthy donors listed by TCRdb under 2017. In the study overall: According to a later analysis, the 110 or so validation repertoires were produced on the same platform as the 700 or so repertoires of the first cohort. The study aimed to test whether signatures of past pathogen exposure could be identified by cataloging public T cell receptors. Along with the roughly 700-subject first cohort, a separate validation cohort of about 110 different subjects was used. The study combined high-throughput TCR immunosequencing, statistical association of individual TCRs with disease status, and machine learning to predict cytomegalovirus infection status. Paper-wide results and their limitations: According to the authors, the approach could potentially be generalized to other disease states and immunological phenotypes. Most TCR sequences were observed very rarely across donors, whereas some public TCRs were present in many individuals. The classifier was reported to diagnose cytomegalovirus status with high specificity and sensitivity in both the original and validation cohorts. In the study, approximately 160 TCR beta chains were listed as associated with cytomegalovirus. Three of the identified cytomegalovirus-associated TCR beta chains were confirmed in vitro to be specific for cytomegalovirus antigens. In a later analysis, TCRs clustered in the first cohort were found to also tend to co-occur in the 120 or so validation repertoires, with 85% to 95% of cluster scores above 0. A later analysis lacked HLA typing for the validation cohort, so it scored co-occurrence in that cohort across all 110 or so repertoires.

The method behind the library was the immunoSEQ multiplex PCR assay. In the authors' own workflow: A statistical classification framework was built for diagnosing cytomegalovirus status from the catalog of TCR beta chain sequences. TCRdb took over this immuneACCESS table, retaining in-frame rearrangements with V and J assigned. Such tables are incomplete; in checked studies, under half of the missing clones stem from an unresolved V gene, and the remainder is unexplained. The V and J calls and clone size were taken over from that table, and D and trimming were inferred from the DNA. This sample is represented by 130,000 to 150,000 clones; roughly nine tenths of them were singletons. 9% to 9.5% of the sample is in the top ten clones. The CDR3 has 15 amino acids, counting the end cysteine and phenylalanine. Just the 45-base CDR3 DNA is kept, in frame starting at base 1. Trimmed from V: 5 bases; trimmed from J: 6 bases; junction bases lacking a gene match: 11. Taken from the germline V gene (reference sequence), the CDR1 and CDR2 loops are SEHNR and FQNEAQ.

Donors formed part of the validation cohort, which comprised over a hundred subjects and was distinct from the first cohort of several hundred subjects. Recombination joined TRBV7-9 with TRBJ2-7; 9 bases in between match TRBD1. The sequencing input was PBMCs. This receptor was obtained from a woman under 30 in good health and CMV-seropositive. The DNA sequence is as follows: TGTGCCAGCAGCACCGGGACAGGGCGTCGAGTCGAGCAGTACTTC. This translates into CASSTGTGRRVEQYF.